This T cell receptor beta chain was captured in a study of blood T cell repertoires in COVID-19. In the study overall: Acute-phase and convalescent COVID-19 samples originated in the United States, Italy and Spain. T cells, B-cell-depleted T cells, or PBMCs supplied cDNA or gDNA.

CDR1 SEHNR and CDR2 FQNEAQ come from the germline V gene (reference sequence). V shed 0 bases and J 4 bases; nucleotides not matched to a gene: 14. The CDR3 contains 19 residues. Profiling relied on immunoSEQ multiplex PCR, and the TCRdb table lists in-frame clones only, not all of them. The sample carries about 330,000 clones, about 90% recorded once. The specimen sequenced was PBMCs or T cells enriched from blood (not recorded which). The source of this sequence is a woman aged 30 to 39 who had recovered from COVID-19. This rearrangement joins TRBV7-9 to TRBJ2-3, with 9 nucleotides matching TRBD2. The CDR3 DNA reads TGTGCCAGCAGCTTAGCCGTTGCTAGCGGGACCTACCGGGCAGATACGCAGTATTTT. Protein product: CASSLAVASGTYRADTQYF.